This is a list of T cell receptor beta chains from one sample in a study of cytomegalovirus exposure and HLA in healthy donors. The data were produced by immunoSEQ multiplex PCR, yet TCRdb's version contains in-frame clones alone and is incomplete. The table has some 310,000 clones, approximately 91% seen once. The sequencing sample was made of PBMCs. These receptors were collected from a young man in good health and CMV-seronegative. CDR3s include the opening cysteine and the closing phenylalanine or tryptophan.

>TRBJ1-6|TRBV5-1
CASSSRDRYNSPLHF
>TRBJ2-3|TRBV12-2
CASRPNGLTDTQYF
>TRBJ1-5|TRBV11-2
CASSLGGGVDQPQHF
>TRBJ1-6|TRBV7-9
CASSQTASHSPLHF
>TRBJ1-2|TRBV29-1
CSVTGGSDYGYTF
>TRBJ1-1|TRBV5-1
CASYRDSMNTEAFF
>TRBJ2-2|TRBV14
CASSPRDRVVSGELFF
>TRBJ2-5|TRBV27
CASSLYPQGERTQYF
>TRBJ1-1|TRBV30
CAWSVVRGKNTEAFF
>TRBJ2-2|TRBV7-9
CASSPLARQMTGELFF
>TRBJ2-7|TRBV2
CASGTGTGLYEQYF
>TRBJ2-1|TRBV9
CASSVVDRTNEQFF
>TRBJ1-1|TRBV6-1
CASIRQGNTEAFF
>TRBJ2-7|TRBV4-1
CASSLDPYRGSLYEQYF
>TRBJ1-1|TRBV19
CASSRDRGFDTEAFF
>TRBJ2-7|TRBV2
CASSEGLAGTYEQYF
>TRBJ1-5|TRBV19
CASSILPGIGSNQPQHF
>TRBJ1-5|TRBV15
CATSRDQYTSNQPQHF
>TRBJ2-1|TRBV6-6
CASSLLAGGRNEQFF
>TRBJ2-3|TRBV4-3
CASSQDREGGETDTQYF
>TRBJ1-3|TRBV9
CASSPKGSGDYGNTIYF
>TRBJ2-7|TRBV4-3
CASSQDPGFDEQYF
>TRBJ1-1|TRBV5-4
CASSSGDRGYTEAFF
>TRBJ2-2|TRBV29-1
CSVEIGSGELFF
>TRBJ2-3|TRBV9
CASSYYRDSSTDTQYF
>TRBJ2-7|TRBV20-1
CSAGEVFGQYF
>TRBJ2-7|TRBV7-8
CASSILGTSGGALYEQYF
>TRBJ2-7|TRBV5-1
CASSSRRDSTYEQYF
>TRBJ2-7|TRBV7-2
CASSLGHSYEQYF
>TRBJ1-2|TRBV5-4
CASNRQGSSFYGYTF
>TRBJ2-1|TRBV12-5
CASGPSLLAGAYNEQFF
>TRBJ1-6|TRBV21-1
CASSAGDSNSPLHF
>TRBJ2-2|TRBV2
CASSEAKGATGELFF
>TRBJ1-2|TRBV19
CASRKPGQGNYGYTF
>TRBJ2-2|TRBV6-6
CASSAWGDGELFF
>TRBJ2-4|TRBV4-3
CASSQDKATRPLAKNIQYF
>TRBJ2-1|TRBV7-2
CASSIPRLQGSSYNEQFF
>TRBJ2-7|TRBV7-9
CASSLTGINEQYF
>TRBJ2-1|TRBV2
CASCNLPGTGNNEQFF
>TRBJ2-3|TRBV19
CASSIGTSHTDTQYF
>TRBJ1-6|TRBV7-6
CASSLDSRGGSPLHF
>TRBJ2-1|TRBV15
CATSRDRRTGFYNEQFF
>TRBJ1-2|TRBV4-3
CASSQEHYYGSGGGGYTF
>TRBJ2-7|TRBV10-3
CAISRPAGSEQYF
>TRBJ1-1|TRBV30
CAWTVLGDTEAFF
>TRBJ1-1|TRBV10-2
CASSERQGQVIEAFF
>TRBJ1-1|TRBV27
CASSLQGNTEAFF
>TRBJ1-1|TRBV2
CASSGAGGYTEAFF
>TRBJ1-1|TRBV18
CASSPGTGRTEAFF
>TRBJ1-1|TRBV25-1
CASSESRGTNTEAFF